The source of this T cell receptor (beta chain) is a study of human T cells and chemical hapten exposure. In the study overall: Cases of alopecia areata, totalis or universalis occurred in a predominantly female patient group.

This clonotype turned up a few times. With 0 bases clipped from V and 5 bases from J, the junction kept 6 bases outside the gene matches. The germline CDR1 and CDR2 sequences are MNHEY and SVGEGT. This CDR3 spans 16 amino acids. Library construction involved attaching unique molecular identifiers to individual cDNA molecules, which allowed quantitative, reproducible TCR counting. As handled by the study authors: Samples held a median of about 94,000 TCRs, range roughly 20,000–700,000. TCRdb reprocessed the RACE reads via MiXCR and lists one record per CDR3 protein. These V and J calls rely on TCRdb rather than the paper's analysis. The sample gives nearly 80,000 distinct CDR3 sequences, under 13% of which show up once; 1.1% to 1.5% is in the top ten. The time point is: patch test 1, 2 weeks after DPC sensitization. Sample treatment: therapeutic diphenylcyclopropenone sensitization with weekly scalp DPC.

This TCR was sampled from a woman aged 50 to 60 with alopecia areata. Some clones in this sample may be carry-over from other donors' samples. This specimen was whole blood, taken in connection with sensitization to the hapten diphenylcyclopropenone (DPC). The gene calls are TRBV6-2 or TRBV6-3 and TRBJ2-3, with TRBD2 identical over 9 bases. CDR3 amino acids: CASSYSGTSLEDTQYF. The DNA for the CDR3 is TGTGCCAGCAGTTACTCCGGGACTAGCCTGGAAGATACGCAGTATTTT.